This note documents a single T cell receptor beta chain sequence. The sample belongs to a study of blood T cell repertoires in COVID-19. On the study more broadly: From the United States, Italy and Spain came samples of acute and convalescent COVID-19.

Measured with immunoSEQ multiplex PCR; TCRdb has only the in-frame clones, and not every one. Here the sample spans more than 95,000 clones, approximately 86% being singletons. The CDR3 is made up of 14 amino acids. V gave up 1 base and J gave up 3 bases; unmatched junction bases: 3. Per germline, CDR1 SGHNT and CDR2 YENEEA. The chain employs TRBV11-3 and TRBJ2-7; 7 bases are shared with TRBD1. This TCR came from a human donor in a cohort sampled during active COVID-19. Sequenced sample: peripheral blood. The CDR3 reads CASSLGGQHYEQYF. CDR3 bases: TGTGCCAGCAGCTTAGGGGGACAGCACTACGAGCAGTACTTC.